A selection of T cell receptor beta chains follows, all from one sample in a study of technical replicates of blood from a few donors. Method: immunoSEQ multiplex PCR; TCRdb's copy keeps in-frame clones and lacks some. Among some 80,000 clones listed, around 96% were seen once. Sample: T cells isolated from PBMCs. The receptors derive from a human donor in good health. CDR3s include the opening cysteine and the closing phenylalanine or tryptophan. Fields, in order: CDR3 length, J gene, V gene, D gene, clone size, CDR3 DNA, CDR3 protein. D genes are given only for firm matches. Rows may omit the clone size; those that give it use once, few, many or a size class.

14 TRBJ2-5 TRBV6-5 TRBD2 NA TGTGCCAGCAGCGCCCTAGCGGGACAAGAGACCCAGTACTTC CASSALAGQETQYF
14 TRBJ1-1 TRBV6-1 NA NA TGTGCCAGCAGTCGGGGAGCAATGAACACTGAAGCTTTCTTT CASSRGAMNTEAFF
17 TRBJ2-7 TRBV5-1 TRBD1 NA TGCGCCAGCAGCGGGAGACCCGACAGGGGGGAAAGCTACGAGCAGTACTTC CASSGRPDRGESYEQYF
16 TRBJ2-7 TRBV10-2 TRBD2 NA TGCGCCAGCAGCGGGGGACTAGCGGGAGGCCTAGGCGGGCAGTACTTC CASSGGLAGGLGGQYF
12 TRBJ2-1 TRBV9 NA NA TGTGCCAGCAGCGTAGTACAAAATGAGCAGTTCTTC CASSVVQNEQFF
12 TRBJ2-1 TRBV27 NA NA TGTGCCAGCAGTATACAGGGAAATGAGCAGTTCTTC CASSIQGNEQFF
15 TRBJ1-2 TRBV14 TRBD1 NA TGTGCCAGCAGCCCGGGACAGGGAAGCCTCTATGGCTACACCTTC CASSPGQGSLYGYTF
16 TRBJ2-1 TRBV10-3 TRBD2 once TGTGCCATCAAATCGGCTAGCGGGAACCCATACAATGAGCAGTTCTTC CAIKSASGNPYNEQFF
15 TRBJ2-3 TRBV5-4 NA NA TGTGCCAGCAGCTCGCGCAACTTTGCAACCGATACGCAGTATTTT CASSSRNFATDTQYF
15 TRBJ2-1 TRBV29-1 TRBD2 once TGCAGCGTTGATGGGCGGGAGGACCCCTACAATGAGCAGTTCTTC CSVDGREDPYNEQFF
14 TRBJ1-1 TRBV6-6 NA NA TGTGCCAGCAGTTACTCGTGGCACGAGGGTGAAGCTTTCTTT CASSYSWHEGEAFF
12 TRBJ2-3 TRBV2 NA NA TGTGCCAGCTATGAACTGTCAGATACGCAGTATTTT CASYELSDTQYF
14 TRBJ2-1 TRBV4-1 NA NA TGCGCCAGCAGCCAAGCGCTAGACTACAATGAGCAGTTCTTC CASSQALDYNEQFF
15 TRBJ2-5 TRBV9 TRBD2 NA TGTGCCAGCAGCGTAGCGGGGACTAGCGGGGAGACCCAGTACTTC CASSVAGTSGETQYF
14 TRBJ1-1 TRBV6-5 TRBD1 NA TGTGCCAGCACCTCGCCAGGGGGAAGAACTGAAGCTTTCTTT CASTSPGGRTEAFF
15 TRBJ2-7 TRBV30 NA NA TGTGCCTGGAGTGTACCGGGGACTGACTCCTACGAGCAGTACTTC CAWSVPGTDSYEQYF
14 TRBJ1-1 TRBV5-1 NA once TGCGCCAGCAGCCCGGTTAACAGAGACACTGAAGCTTTCTTT CASSPVNRDTEAFF
15 TRBJ2-3 TRBV18 TRBD1 NA TGTGCCAGCTCACCGGGACAGGGCGTCGGGGATACGCAGTATTTT CASSPGQGVGDTQYF
16 TRBJ2-2 TRBV6-1 NA NA TGTGCCAGCAGTGAATGGCAAACCTCCCCGACCGGGGAGCTGTTTTTT CASSEWQTSPTGELFF
15 TRBJ2-7 TRBV14 TRBD2 once TGTGCCAGCAGCCAAGGACTAGCGGGAGCCTACGAGCAGTACTTC CASSQGLAGAYEQYF
16 TRBJ1-1 TRBV28 TRBD1 NA TGTGCCAGCAGTTTTGGGACAGGGAGGATGAACACTGAAGCTTTCTTT CASSFGTGRMNTEAFF
14 TRBJ2-3 TRBV28 NA NA TGTGCCAGCAGTCCCCGCATGACTCAAGATACGCAGTATTTT CASSPRMTQDTQYF